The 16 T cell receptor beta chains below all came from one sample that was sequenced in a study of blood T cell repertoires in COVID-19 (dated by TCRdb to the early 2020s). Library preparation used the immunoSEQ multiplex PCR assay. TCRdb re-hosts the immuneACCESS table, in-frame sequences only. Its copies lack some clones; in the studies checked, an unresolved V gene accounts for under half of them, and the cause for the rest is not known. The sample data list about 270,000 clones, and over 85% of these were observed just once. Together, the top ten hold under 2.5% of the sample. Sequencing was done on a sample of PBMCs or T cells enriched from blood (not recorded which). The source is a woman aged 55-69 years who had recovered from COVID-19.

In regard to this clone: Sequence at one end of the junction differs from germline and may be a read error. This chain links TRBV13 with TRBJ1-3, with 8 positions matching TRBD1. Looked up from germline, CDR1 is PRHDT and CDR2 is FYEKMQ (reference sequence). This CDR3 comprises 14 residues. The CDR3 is CASSLGQGVNTIYF. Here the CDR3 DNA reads TGTGCCAGCAGCCTAGGACAGGGAGTAAACACCATATATTTT.

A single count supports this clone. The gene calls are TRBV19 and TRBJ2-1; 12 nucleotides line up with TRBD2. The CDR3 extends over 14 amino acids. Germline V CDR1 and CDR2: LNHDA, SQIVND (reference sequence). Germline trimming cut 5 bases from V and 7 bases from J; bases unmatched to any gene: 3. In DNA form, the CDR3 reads TGTGCCAGTAGTGGACTAGCGGGAAAAAATGAGCAGTTCTTC. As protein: CASSGLAGKNEQFF. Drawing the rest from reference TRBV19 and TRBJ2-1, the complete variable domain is DGGITQSPKYLFRKEGQNVTLSCEQNLNHDAMYWYRQDPGQGLRLIYYSQIVNDFQKGDIAEGYSVSREKKESFPLTVTSAQKNPTAFYLCASSGLAGKNEQFFGPGTRLTVL.

The CDR3 bases are TGCAGTGCAACACTACAGGGGGGCTACACCTTC. This translates into CSATLQGGYTF. The J gene is TRBJ1-2, the V gene TRBV20-1, with 7 bases aligning to TRBD1. The CDR3 totals 11 residues. V shed 6 bases and J 8 bases; nucleotides not matched to a gene: 6. Germline V CDR1 and CDR2: DFQATT, SNEGSKA (reference sequence).

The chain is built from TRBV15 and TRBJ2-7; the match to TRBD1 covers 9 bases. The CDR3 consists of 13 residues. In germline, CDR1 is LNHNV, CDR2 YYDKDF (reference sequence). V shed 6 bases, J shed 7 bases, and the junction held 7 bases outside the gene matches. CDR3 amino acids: CATRGQGLWEQYF. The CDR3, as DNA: TGTGCCACCAGGGGACAGGGACTTTGGGAGCAGTACTTC.

CDR3 coding DNA: TGTGCCAGCTCATCAACAGGGGGTGAGACCCAGTACTTC. It encodes CASSSTGGETQYF. The chain uses TRBV18 and TRBJ2-5, with 8 bases lining up with TRBD1. Germline-derived CDR1 and CDR2 are KGHSH and LQKENI. Trimming took 5 bases from V and 5 from J; bases not matched to a gene: 4. The CDR3 spans 13 residues.

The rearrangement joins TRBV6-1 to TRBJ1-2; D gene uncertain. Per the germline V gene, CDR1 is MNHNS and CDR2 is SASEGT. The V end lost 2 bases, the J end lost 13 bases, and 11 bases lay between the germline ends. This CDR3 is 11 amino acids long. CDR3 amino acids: CASSEWESCTF. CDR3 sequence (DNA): TGTGCCAGCAGTGAATGGGAGAGTTGCACCTTC.

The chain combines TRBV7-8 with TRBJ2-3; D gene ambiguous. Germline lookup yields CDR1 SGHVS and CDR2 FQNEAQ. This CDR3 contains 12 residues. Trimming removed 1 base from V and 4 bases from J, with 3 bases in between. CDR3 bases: TGTGCCAGCAGCTTAGGAGCAGATACGCAGTATTTT. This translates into CASSLGADTQYF.

The CDR3 nucleotides are TGTGCCACTAGCGGGACAGCAACTAATGAAAAACTGTTTTTT. Protein product: CATSGTATNEKLFF. V and J are TRBV19 and TRBJ1-4, with 7 nucleotides matching TRBD1. Germline CDR1 reads LNHDA; CDR2 reads SQIVND (reference sequence). The CDR3 is 14 amino acids. J gave up 0 bases and V 10 bases, and 5 bases lay outside the gene matches.

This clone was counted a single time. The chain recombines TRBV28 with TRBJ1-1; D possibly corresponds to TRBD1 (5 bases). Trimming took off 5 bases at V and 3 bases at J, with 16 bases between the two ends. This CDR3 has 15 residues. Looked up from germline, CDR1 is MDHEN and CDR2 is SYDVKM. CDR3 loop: CASSPPTASHTEAFF. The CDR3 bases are TGTGCCAGCAGTCCGCCGACAGCTAGTCACACTGAAGCTTTCTTT. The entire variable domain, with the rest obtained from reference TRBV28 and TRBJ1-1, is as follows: DVKVTQSSRYLVKRTGEKVFLECVQDMDHENMFWYRQDPGLGLRLIYFSYDVKMKEKGDIPEGYSVSREKKERFSLILESASTNQTSMYLCASSPPTASHTEAFFGQGTRLTVV.

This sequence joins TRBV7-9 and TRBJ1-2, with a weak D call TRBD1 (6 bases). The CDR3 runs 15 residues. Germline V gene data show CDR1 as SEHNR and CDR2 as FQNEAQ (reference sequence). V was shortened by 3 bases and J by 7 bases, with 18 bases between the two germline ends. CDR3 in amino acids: CASSFGTPHRGGYTF. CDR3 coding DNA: TGTGCCAGCAGCTTTGGGACACCCCATCGGGGTGGCTACACCTTC.

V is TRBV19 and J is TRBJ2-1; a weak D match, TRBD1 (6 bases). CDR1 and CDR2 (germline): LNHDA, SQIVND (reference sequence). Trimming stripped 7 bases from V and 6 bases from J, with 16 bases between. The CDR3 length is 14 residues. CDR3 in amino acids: CASNLQVGANEQFF. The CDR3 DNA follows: TGTGCCAGTAATTTACAGGTGGGGGCCAATGAGCAGTTCTTC.

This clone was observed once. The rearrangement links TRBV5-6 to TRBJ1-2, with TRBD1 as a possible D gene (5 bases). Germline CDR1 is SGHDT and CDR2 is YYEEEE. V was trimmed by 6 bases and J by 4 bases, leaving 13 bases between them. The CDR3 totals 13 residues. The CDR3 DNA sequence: TGTGCCAGCATTAGGGACTCCGGCTATGGCTACACCTTC. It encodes CASIRDSGYGYTF. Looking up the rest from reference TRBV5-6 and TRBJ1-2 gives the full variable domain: DAGVTQSPTHLIKTRGQQVTLRCSPKSGHDTVSWYQQALGQGPQFIFQYYEEEERQRGNFPDRFSGHQFPNYSSELNVNALLLGDSALYLCASIRDSGYGYTFGSGTRLTVV.

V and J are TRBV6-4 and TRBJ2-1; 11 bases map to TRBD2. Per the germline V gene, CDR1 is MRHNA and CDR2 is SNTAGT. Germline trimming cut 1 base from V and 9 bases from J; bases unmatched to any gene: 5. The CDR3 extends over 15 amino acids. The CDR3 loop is CASSDYSSGRIEQFF. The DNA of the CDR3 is TGTGCCAGCAGTGACTATTCTAGCGGGAGGATTGAGCAGTTCTTC.

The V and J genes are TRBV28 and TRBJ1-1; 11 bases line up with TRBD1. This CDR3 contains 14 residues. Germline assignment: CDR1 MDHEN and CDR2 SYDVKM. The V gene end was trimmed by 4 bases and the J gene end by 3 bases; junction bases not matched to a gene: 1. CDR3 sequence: CASSSGQGDTEAFF. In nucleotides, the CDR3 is TGTGCCAGCAGTTCGGGACAGGGGGACACTGAAGCTTTCTTT.

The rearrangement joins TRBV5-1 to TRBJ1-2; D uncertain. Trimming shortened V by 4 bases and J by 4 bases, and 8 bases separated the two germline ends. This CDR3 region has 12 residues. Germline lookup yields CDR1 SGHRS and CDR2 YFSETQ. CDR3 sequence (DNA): TGCGCCAGCAGCGGCGAGGGCTATGGCTACACCTTC. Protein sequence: CASSGEGYGYTF.

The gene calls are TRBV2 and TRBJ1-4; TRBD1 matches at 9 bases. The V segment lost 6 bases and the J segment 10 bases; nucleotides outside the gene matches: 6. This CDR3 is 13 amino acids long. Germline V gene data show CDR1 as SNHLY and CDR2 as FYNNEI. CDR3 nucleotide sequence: TGTGCCAGCAGCGTTCTGGACAGGGGAAAACTGTTTTTT. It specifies CASSVLDRGKLFF. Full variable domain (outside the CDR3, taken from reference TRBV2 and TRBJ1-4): EPEVTQTPSHQVTQMGQEVILRCVPISNHLYFYWYRQILGQKVEFLVSFYNNEISEKSEIFDDQFSVERPDGSNFTLKIRSTKLEDSAMYFCASSVLDRGKLFFGSGTQLSVL.